What follows describes a single TCR beta chain. The CDR3 contains 15 residues. The germline V gene has CDR1 SGHDT and CDR2 YYEEEE. The V end was cut by 0 bases, the J end by 0 bases, with 7 bases between. These data belong to a study of control samples from healthy donors and cancer patients. The method was immunoSEQ multiplex PCR; TCRdb's version includes in-frame clones alone and lacks a portion of them. The table has some 100,000 clones, around 87% seen once. This chain connects TRBV5-6 to TRBJ1-3, with D hard to call. The TCR comes from a woman between 45 and 60 years old in good health. Sequencing input: blood. The CDR3 DNA sequence: TGTGCCAGCAGCTTGGGAAGGAGCTCTGGAAACACCATATATTTT. The encoded protein is CASSLGRSSGNTIYF.